A selection of T cell receptor beta chains follows, all from one sample in a study of shared clonotypes between healthy human individuals. This table comes from immunoSEQ multiplex PCR, and its TCRdb copy is limited to in-frame clones, with some not included. The sample carries some 2.4 million clones, under 95% recorded once. Sequencing was carried out using naive CD4+ T cells from PBMCs. These receptors were collected from a man between 18 and 29 years old in good health. Some clones in this sample may be carry-over from other donors' samples. Both conserved end residues are part of each CDR3. D genes are given only for firm matches. Clone size is not always given. Where it is, it says once, few, many or a class for expanded clones.

TRBJ2-4 | . | 15 | TRBV6-1 | TRBD1 | TGTGCCAGCATCCCGACAGGGGGGAACGGAAACATTCAGTACTTC | CASIPTGGNGNIQYF
TRBJ1-3 | . | 15 | TRBV6-1 | . | TGTGCCAGCAGTGATTCGCGGGGGAGAGGAAACACCATATATTTT | CASSDSRGRGNTIYF
TRBJ2-1 | . | 16 | TRBV2 | . | TGTGCCAGCAGTGCGAGCGGGACACCCGGATACAATGAGCAGTTCTTC | CASSASGTPGYNEQFF
TRBJ1-1 | . | 13 | TRBV7-3 | . | TGTGCCAGCAGCAAAACGCGGAACACTGAAGCTTTCTTT | CASSKTRNTEAFF
TRBJ1-3 | . | 15 | TRBV6-5 | . | TGTGCCAGCAGCACAGGACGGGCATTCGGAAACACCATATATTTT | CASSTGRAFGNTIYF
TRBJ1-1 | . | 14 | TRBV7-2 | . | TGTGCCAGCAGCTTAGCAAGCGGAACCGCTGAAGCTTTCTTT | CASSLASGTAEAFF
TRBJ1-5 | . | 15 | TRBV5-1 | . | TGCGCCAGCAGCCCCCGTACGGGTAGCAATCAGCCCCAGCATTTT | CASSPRTGSNQPQHF
TRBJ1-1 | few | 14 | TRBV7-8 | . | TGTGCCAGCAGCTTAGTACGGCGGGACACTGAAGCTTTCTTT | CASSLVRRDTEAFF
TRBJ2-5 | once | 13 | TRBV28 | TRBD1 | TGTGCCAGCAGTAGGACAGGGCAAGAGACCCAGTACTTC | CASSRTGQETQYF
TRBJ1-1 | . | 14 | TRBV28 | . | TGTGCCAGCTCAAACCGCCGGGACCCCACTGAAGCTTTCTTT | CASSNRRDPTEAFF
TRBJ1-1 | . | 12 | TRBV11-2 | . | TGTGCCAGCAGCCGTGTGGATCCTGAAGCTTTCTTT | CASSRVDPEAFF
TRBJ2-1 | . | 15 | TRBV7-8 | TRBD2 | TGTGCCAGCAGCCCCGGTGGCGGGAGCGAGGGGAGGAAGTTCTTC | CASSPGGGSEGRKFF
TRBJ1-3 | once | 13 | TRBV19 | . | TGTGCCAGTAGTACCGGGGGTGGAAACACCATATATTTT | CASSTGGGNTIYF
TRBJ2-1 | . | 14 | TRBV6-5 | TRBD1 | TGTGCCAGCACCCAAGGGGGCAGGAACGGTGAGCAGTTCTTC | CASTQGGRNGEQFF
TRBJ2-7 | . | 14 | TRBV11-1 | . | TGTGCCAGCAGCCCCCGCCCGGATCCCTACGAGCAGTACTTC | CASSPRPDPYEQYF
TRBJ2-7 | . | 14 | TRBV7-2 | . | TGTGCCAGCAGCCTAGTTCCTAGCTCCTACGAGCAGTACTTC | CASSLVPSSYEQYF
TRBJ2-7 | . | 10 | TRBV20-1 | . | TGCAGTGCTGCTTACTACGAGCAGTACTTC | CSAAYYEQYF
TRBJ2-3 | . | 15 | TRBV7-9 | TRBD1 | TGTGCCAGCAGCTTAGGACAGGGGACTGCAGATACGCAGTATTTT | CASSLGQGTADTQYF
TRBJ2-5 | . | 13 | TRBV18 | TRBD1 | TGTGCCAGCTCACCTGGACAGGGGGAGACCCAGTACTTC | CASSPGQGETQYF
TRBJ2-3 | . | 14 | TRBV28 | . | TGTGCCAGCAGTTTTGGGGGAGGCACAGATACGCAGTATTTT | CASSFGGGTDTQYF
TRBJ2-2 | . | 15 | TRBV7-2 | . | TGTGCCAGCAGCCCGTACAGGGCCGGCGCCGGGGAGCTGTTTTTT | CASSPYRAGAGELFF
TRBJ2-3 | . | 17 | TRBV9 | TRBD2 | TGTGCCAGCAGCGCTGGACTAGCGGGAGGGGTGGTAGATACGCAGTATTTT | CASSAGLAGGVVDTQYF
TRBJ2-1 | . | 13 | TRBV14 | . | TGTGCCAGCAGCCGCCGGGCCTACAATGAGCAGTTCTTC | CASSRRAYNEQFF
TRBJ2-3 | . | 16 | TRBV28 | . | TGTGCCAGCAGCCTTACTCAGCGGGCTAGCACAGATACGCAGTATTTT | CASSLTQRASTDTQYF
TRBJ2-1 | . | 16 | TRBV7-2 | . | TGTGCCAGCAGCGGGTACTGGGCGGAGGCCTCACTTGAGCAGTTCTTC | CASSGYWAEASLEQFF
TRBJ2-2 | . | 14 | TRBV19 | . | TGTGCCAGTAACTCCGGACCTAACACCGGGGAGCTGTTTTTT | CASNSGPNTGELFF
TRBJ1-5 | . | 16 | TRBV28 | . | TGTGCCAGCAGTTTATTCAGGGGTTACAGCAATCAGCCCCAGCATTTT | CASSLFRGYSNQPQHF
TRBJ2-7 | . | 14 | TRBV10-1 | TRBD2 | TGCGCCAGCAGTTCCGGGACTAGCAGCGACGAGCAGTACTTC | CASSSGTSSDEQYF
TRBJ1-1 | . | 16 | TRBV4-1 | TRBD1 | TGCGCCAGCAGCCGAAGCCAACAGGGGGTATTTTCTGAAGCTTTCTTT | CASSRSQQGVFSEAFF
TRBJ1-5 | . | 16 | TRBV7-3 | . | TGTGCCAGCAGCTTATATAACAGGGAGACCATTCAGCCCCAGCATTTT | CASSLYNRETIQPQHF
TRBJ2-5 | once | 13 | TRBV2 | . | TGTGCCAGCAGTACCACTCCGGCGGAGACCCAGTACTTC | CASSTTPAETQYF
TRBJ2-2 | once | 13 | TRBV10-3 | . | TGTGCCATCAGTGACGGGGCCACCGGGGAGCTGTTTTTT | CAISDGATGELFF
TRBJ2-7 | . | 13 | TRBV19 | . | TGTGCCAGTAGAAATACCGGGGGCTACGAGCAGTACTTC | CASRNTGGYEQYF
TRBJ2-3 | . | 12 | TRBV5-6 | . | TGTGCCAGCAGCACCTCCACAGATACGCAGTATTTT | CASSTSTDTQYF
TRBJ2-3 | . | 16 | TRBV5-1 | . | TGCGCCAGCAGCTTGAGTCCGTCCTCGAGCACAGATACGCAGTATTTT | CASSLSPSSSTDTQYF
TRBJ1-1 | . | 13 | TRBV18 | . | TGTGCCAGCTCACCATACGTGAACACTGAAGCTTTCTTT | CASSPYVNTEAFF
TRBJ1-1 | . | 14 | TRBV6-5 | . | TGTGCCAGCAGTCGACGGAGGGGGGACGCTGAAGCTTTCTTT | CASSRRRGDAEAFF
TRBJ2-7 | . | 14 | TRBV28 | . | TGTGCCAGCAGCCTCCAGCAGGACACCTACGAGCAGTACTTC | CASSLQQDTYEQYF
TRBJ2-7 | . | 14 | TRBV5-1 | TRBD2 | TGCGCCAGCAGCTTGGGGGCGGGAGGGGACGAGCAGTACTTC | CASSLGAGGDEQYF
TRBJ2-3 | . | 16 | TRBV5-1 | TRBD2 | TGCGCCAGCAGCCGACTTAGCGGGACCAGCACAGATACGCAGTATTTT | CASSRLSGTSTDTQYF
TRBJ2-1 | . | 15 | TRBV5-6 | TRBD1 | TGTGCCAGCAGCCCGGGACAGGGCGCGTACAATGAGCAGTTCTTC | CASSPGQGAYNEQFF
TRBJ2-6 | . | 18 | TRBV7-9 | . | TGTGCCAGCAGCCTTCCGGAGCCCGTCCGTTCTGGGGCCAACGTCCTGACTTTC | CASSLPEPVRSGANVLTF
TRBJ2-6 | . | 17 | TRBV7-2 | . | TGTGCCAGCAGCTTAGCCCGACGTAGCTCTGGGGCCAACGTCCTGACTTTC | CASSLARRSSGANVLTF
TRBJ2-7 | . | 18 | TRBV2 | TRBD2 | TGTGCCAGCAGTGAGCGGGGACTAGCGGGAGGGTTCTCCTACGAGCAGTACTTC | CASSERGLAGGFSYEQYF
TRBJ2-1 | . | 15 | TRBV7-2 | TRBD1 | TGTGCCAGCAGCTTAGACCCGGGACAGTACAATGAGCAGTTCTTC | CASSLDPGQYNEQFF
TRBJ2-5 | . | 15 | TRBV5-1 | . | TGCGCCAGCAGCACCGCCTCGGGCCGGGTTGGGACCCAGTACTTC | CASSTASGRVGTQYF
TRBJ2-7 | . | 14 | TRBV5-1 | TRBD1 | TGCGCCAGCAGCACCGGACAGGGATCCTACGAGCAGTACTTC | CASSTGQGSYEQYF
TRBJ2-1 | . | 13 | TRBV5-1 | . | TGCGCCAGCAGCTTGGACAGATACAATGAGCAGTTCTTC | CASSLDRYNEQFF
TRBJ2-3 | . | 13 | TRBV7-9 | . | TGTGCCAGCAGCTCTGGGGGTGCAGATACGCAGTATTTT | CASSSGGADTQYF
TRBJ2-1 | . | 16 | TRBV14 | TRBD1 | TGTGCCAGCAGCCAAGGACAGGGGCCGCCTTACAATGAGCAGTTCTTC | CASSQGQGPPYNEQFF
TRBJ2-7 | . | 16 | TRBV30 | TRBD2 | TGTGCCTGGAGTGCTTCCGGGACTAGCGGGGCATACGAGCAGTACTTC | CAWSASGTSGAYEQYF
TRBJ1-2 | . | 14 | TRBV5-1 | TRBD1 | TGCGCCAGCAGCTTACAGGGGCTGCAGGATGGCTACACCTTC | CASSLQGLQDGYTF